The clone carrying this TCR beta chain has a handful of counts. Its antigen is undetermined. TCRdb re-called the RT-PCR reads with MiXCR, one entry per CDR3 protein. The sample carries hundreds of thousands of distinct CDR3 sequences, 10% to 15% recorded once. These data originate in a study of response to subunit inactivated influenza vaccine. Whole-study results and caveats: Each seasonal influenza vaccination recruits few new T cells, the authors suggested.

Germline lookup yields CDR1 DFQATT and CDR2 SNEGSKA (reference sequence). Trimming cost V 5 bases and J 4 bases; bases outside gene matches: 12. The CDR3 sequence is 16 residues long. This chain joins TRBV20-1 and TRBJ1-2; 11 bases line up with TRBD1. Sequences were derived from PBMCs from blood, sampled roughly 6 weeks after vaccination. The receptor's source is a man between 45 and 60 years old who received an inactivated influenza vaccine. CDR3 protein: CSAAPSGTGGRYGYTF. CDR3 DNA: TGCAGTGCTGCCCCCTCCGGGACAGGGGGTCGCTATGGCTACACCTTC.